In this sample, the clone carrying this T cell receptor beta chain turned up once. The data stem from a study of blood T cell repertoires in COVID-19. Study as a whole: Researchers got acute and convalescent COVID-19 samples from the United States, Italy and Spain. PBMCs, B-cell-depleted T cells, or T cells were the source of the cDNA or gDNA that made up the material.

This CDR3 has 15 residues. Germline CDR1 reads MDHEN; CDR2 reads SYDVKM. J lost 7 bases, V lost 5 bases, and 8 bases had no gene match. In the original processing: How many nucleated cells were present was estimated from reference gene primer amplification. Assay: immunoSEQ multiplex PCR; the TCRdb copy retains only in-frame clones and omits some. The DNA was the basis for D and trimming; V, J and clone size are from that table. Of roughly 200,000 clones listed, roughly 88% are singletons. The sample consisted of peripheral blood. This sequence was found in a human donor with active or convalescent COVID-19. The donor label of this sample is uncertain. V is TRBV28 and J is TRBJ1-6; 7 nucleotides align to TRBD1. The CDR3 loop reads CASSLGGAENSPLHF. CDR3 nucleotides: TGTGCCAGCAGTCTAGGGGGCGCGGAGAATTCACCCCTCCACTTT.